The present entry profiles one TCR beta chain with its context. Per the germline V gene, CDR1 is MNHNS and CDR2 is SASEGT. The CDR3 spans 13 residues. V was clipped by 8 bases and J by 1 base; unmatched bases: 5. The PCR had 60 Vbeta and 13 Jbeta primers. Some clones are missing from TCRdb's copy, which holds only in-frame ones; the method was immunoSEQ multiplex PCR. The sample yields 100,000 to 150,000 clones, roughly a tenth seen once. The data were taken from a study of cytomegalovirus exposure and HLA in healthy donors. Sequencing was performed on PBMCs. This clonotype was sampled from a woman aged 18-29 years in good health and CMV-seropositive. V usage is TRBV6-1 and J usage is TRBJ2-7, with TRBD1 matching over 7 bases. CDR3 sequence reads: CASSPGQSYEQYF. In nucleotides, the CDR3 is TGTGCCAGCTCCCCGGGACAGTCCTACGAGCAGTACTTC.